This entry lists 18 T cell receptor beta chains sequenced from one sample in a study of preoperative IRX-2 immunotherapy in early breast cancer. The treatment is: preoperative locoregional IRX-2 cytokine immunotherapy. TCRdb keeps only in-frame clones here, not all; method: immunoSEQ multiplex PCR. The table records around 62,000 clones, roughly 95% of them present only once. This material was collected from a patient treated with IRX-2 immunotherapy. These receptors were obtained from a human donor with breast cancer.

The CDR3 sequence is CASSWRGGAGGNEQFF. In DNA, the CDR3 is TGTGCCAGCAGCTGGAGAGGCGGGGCCGGGGGCAATGAGCAGTTCTTC. The rearrangement joins TRBV7-3 to TRBJ2-1; the D gene is possibly TRBD2 (6 bases). The CDR3 has 16 residues. V was cut by 4 bases and J by 6 bases, with 19 bases left in between. CDR1 is SGHTA and CDR2 is FQGTGA in the germline V gene.

This chain links TRBV6-1 with TRBJ2-7; 8 nucleotides align to TRBD1. The CDR3 has 14 residues. Germline V gene sequence: CDR1 MNHNS, CDR2 SASEGT. J was trimmed by 4 bases and V by 6 bases; bases with no gene match: 8. CDR3 sequence (DNA): TGTGCCAGCAGGGTTGGACAGGGAATGTACGAGCAGTACTTC. It encodes CASRVGQGMYEQYF.

The chain employs TRBV18 and TRBJ2-1; D may be TRBD1 (5 bases). The CDR3 extends over 14 amino acids. V was pared by 3 bases and J by 9 bases, with 15 bases between. Germline V gene data show CDR1 as KGHSH and CDR2 as LQKENI. The CDR3 DNA is TGTGCCAGCTCACCCCGGGCAGGGCATACTGAGCAGTTCTTC. As protein: CASSPRAGHTEQFF.

V is TRBV7-2 and J is TRBJ2-2; the D is unclear. The CDR3 has 14 amino acids. With 3 bases removed from V and 3 bases from J, the gap between germline ends came to 8 bases. CDR1 is SGHTA and CDR2 is FQGNSA in the germline V gene. CDR3 DNA: TGTGCCAGCAGCTTTGGACCCTACACCGGGGAGCTGTTTTTT. This codes for CASSFGPYTGELFF.

The chain combines TRBV10-2 with TRBJ2-6; possibly TRBD1 or TRBD2 for D (7 bases each). CDR3 length equals 19 residues. The V and J ends lost 3 bases and 0 bases respectively, with 18 bases between them. Germline CDR1 reads WSHSY; CDR2 reads SAAADI. The CDR3 region has the DNA TGCGCCAGCAGTGACGCGGGAGACAGGGCCCCCTCTGGGGCCAACGTCCTGACTTTC. Translation: CASSDAGDRAPSGANVLTF.

This rearrangement joins TRBV6-6 to TRBJ1-2; the match to TRBD1 covers 7 bases. This CDR3 has 14 amino acids. V lost 5 bases to trimming and J lost 2 bases; unmatched junction nucleotides: 5. CDR1 and CDR2 from the germline V gene are MNHNY and SVGAGI (reference sequence). In DNA form, the CDR3 reads TGTGCCAGCAGTCGACCGGGACAGAACTATGGCTACACCTTC. This sequence encodes CASSRPGQNYGYTF.

This clone was counted once. This chain joins TRBV6-6 and TRBJ1-3; D may be TRBD1 (6 bases). The CDR3 has 15 amino acids. Germline values: CDR1 MNHNY, CDR2 SVGAGI (reference sequence). Trimming removed 6 bases from V and 3 bases from J, with 15 bases in between. In nucleotides, the CDR3 is TGTGCCAGCAGCCGCCTTCGGGACATTGGAAACACCATATATTTT. It codes for CASSRLRDIGNTIYF.

V gene TRBV19 combines with J gene TRBJ1-5; 8 bases fit TRBD1. CDR1 LNHDA and CDR2 SQIVND come from the germline V gene (reference sequence). J gave up 9 bases and V 5 bases, and 3 bases lay outside the gene matches. This CDR3 spans 12 amino acids. CDR3 sequence (DNA): TGTGCCAGTAGTCAACAGGGGGGGCCCCAGCATTTT. This codes for CASSQQGGPQHF.

V gene TRBV28 combines with J gene TRBJ2-7; tentatively, D is TRBD1 or TRBD2 (5 bases each). The CDR3 runs 15 residues. The V and J ends lost 6 bases and 6 bases respectively, with 21 bases between them. CDR1 is MDHEN and CDR2 is SYDVKM in the germline V gene. CDR3 amino acids: CASSYPGTGPTEQYF. In DNA form, the CDR3 reads TGTGCCAGCAGCTACCCCGGGACGGGTCCGACCGAGCAGTACTTC.

V usage is TRBV9 and J usage is TRBJ1-1; the D is unclear. Between the trimmed V and J ends, which lost 1 base and 1 base, there was a span of 11 bases. Germline V gene data show CDR1 as SGDLS and CDR2 as YYNGEE. CDR3 size: 15 residues. Here the CDR3 DNA reads TGTGCCAGCAGCGTAATCGTCGTACCGAACACTGAAGCTTTCTTT. Amino acid sequence: CASSVIVVPNTEAFF.

This chain connects TRBV18 to TRBJ2-3; 8 bases are shared with TRBD2. There are 14 residues in the CDR3. The germline V gene encodes CDR1 KGHSH and CDR2 LQKENI. The V gene end was trimmed by 5 bases and the J gene end by 4 bases; junction bases not matched to a gene: 5. The CDR3 loop is CASSTLAGPDTQYF. The CDR3 nucleotides read TGTGCCAGCTCAACGTTAGCGGGGCCAGATACGCAGTATTTT.

This chain connects TRBV30 to TRBJ1-6; the D is unclear. CDR1 GTSNPN and CDR2 SVGIG come from the germline V gene (reference sequence). The CDR3 covers 15 residues. Trimming took 0 bases from V and 10 from J, leaving 16 bases between them. CDR3 bases: TGTGCCTGGAGTGTATCTCCAGTTCATCGGTCACCCCTCCACTTT. Protein product: CAWSVSPVHRSPLHF.

Only one count was recorded for this clone. The rearrangement joins TRBV5-1 to TRBJ2-2; perhaps D is TRBD1 or TRBD2 (6 bases each). Germline CDR1 SGHRS, CDR2 YFSETQ. Between the trimmed V and J ends, which lost 3 bases and 6 bases, there was a span of 12 bases. The CDR3 runs 14 residues. CDR3: CASSSSGGPGELFF. For the CDR3, the DNA is TGCGCCAGCAGCTCCTCCGGGGGCCCCGGGGAGCTGTTTTTT.

The rearrangement uses TRBV11-3 and TRBJ2-1; possibly TRBD2 for D (6 bases). The CDR3 is 16 residues long. V was pared by 0 bases and J by 4 bases, with 13 bases between. The germline gives CDR1 SGHNT, CDR2 YENEEA. CDR3 loop: CASSLDIRAGYNEQFF. CDR3 nucleotides: TGTGCCAGCAGCTTAGATATTAGGGCGGGATACAATGAGCAGTTCTTC.

V is TRBV28 and J is TRBJ2-3, with 16 bases aligning to TRBD2. The V and J ends lost 6 bases and 2 bases, in that order; junction bases with no gene match: 8. Germline V gene data show CDR1 as MDHEN and CDR2 as SYDVKM. CDR3 length: 18 residues. The CDR3 is CASSAVGLAGGFTDTQYF. The DNA of the CDR3 is TGTGCCAGCAGCGCCGTGGGACTAGCGGGAGGGTTCACAGATACGCAGTATTTT.

V usage is TRBV4-1 and J usage is TRBJ2-1, with 7 bases matching TRBD2. CDR1 MGHRA and CDR2 YSYEKL come from the germline V gene. Trimming at V came to 0 bases and at J to 7 bases, leaving 3 bases not matched to a gene. The CDR3 contains 14 residues. CDR3 sequence reads: CASSQDPSGNEQFF. The CDR3 DNA reads TGCGCCAGCAGCCAAGATCCTAGCGGTAATGAGCAGTTCTTC.

The chain couples TRBV5-4 to TRBJ2-2; 9 bases align to TRBD2. Germline assignment: CDR1 SGHNT and CDR2 YYREEE (reference sequence). The CDR3 contains 15 residues. The trim removed 2 bases at V and 4 bases at J, leaving 3 bases unmatched. DNA of the CDR3: TGTGCCAGCAGCTTAACTAGCGGGCTCACCGGGGAGCTGTTTTTT. Translation: CASSLTSGLTGELFF.

The chain uses TRBV7-8 and TRBJ1-1; D possibly corresponds to TRBD1 (5 bases). Germline V gene data show CDR1 as SGHVS and CDR2 as FQNEAQ. With 0 bases removed from V and 4 bases from J, the gap between germline ends came to 6 bases. This CDR3 is built from 13 residues. DNA for the CDR3: TGTGCCAGCAGCTTAGCGGGGCCCACTGAAGCTTTCTTT. It translates to CASSLAGPTEAFF. The full variable domain, with the rest looked up from reference TRBV7-8 and TRBJ1-1, is GAGVSQSPRYKVAKRGQDVALRCDPISGHVSLFWYQQALGQGPEFLTYFQNEAQLDKSGLPSDRFFAERPEGSVSTLKIQRTQQEDSAVYLCASSLAGPTEAFFGQGTRLTVV.